This entry concerns a single TCR beta chain. This entry comes from a study of blood T cell repertoires in COVID-19. For the study at large: The study drew acute and convalescent COVID-19 samples from the United States, Italy and Spain. In each case, the material was cDNA or gDNA derived from T cells, B-cell-depleted T cells, or PBMCs.

Germline V gene lookup returns CDR1 MNHNY and CDR2 SVGAGI (reference sequence). Unmatched junction bases numbered 6, after V lost 6 bases and J lost 6 bases. CDR3 length: 15 residues. Measured with immunoSEQ multiplex PCR; TCRdb has only the in-frame clones, and not every one. The table includes about 55,000 clones, 85% detected once. The chain combines TRBV6-6 with TRBJ2-1; 12 bases are a match to TRBD1. The TCR comes from a human donor in a cohort sampled during active COVID-19. The sample comprised peripheral blood. DNA of the CDR3: TGTGCCAGCAGCGGGGGACAGGGGGCAATCAATGAGCAGTTCTTC. It codes for CASSGGQGAINEQFF.